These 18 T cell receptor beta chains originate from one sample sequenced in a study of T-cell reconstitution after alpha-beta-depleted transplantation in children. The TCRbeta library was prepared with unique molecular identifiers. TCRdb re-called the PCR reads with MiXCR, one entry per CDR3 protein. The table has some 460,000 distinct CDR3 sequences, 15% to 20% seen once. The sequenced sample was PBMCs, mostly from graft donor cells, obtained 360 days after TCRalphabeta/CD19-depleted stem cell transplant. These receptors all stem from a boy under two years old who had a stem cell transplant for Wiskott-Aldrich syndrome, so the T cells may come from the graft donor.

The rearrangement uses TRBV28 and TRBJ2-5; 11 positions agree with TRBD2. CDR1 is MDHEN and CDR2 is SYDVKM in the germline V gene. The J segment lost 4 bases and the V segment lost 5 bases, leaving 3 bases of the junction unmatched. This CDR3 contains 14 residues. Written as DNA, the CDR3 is TGTGCCAGCAGTGTAGCGGGAGGGCGAGAGACCCAGTACTTC. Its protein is CASSVAGGRETQYF.

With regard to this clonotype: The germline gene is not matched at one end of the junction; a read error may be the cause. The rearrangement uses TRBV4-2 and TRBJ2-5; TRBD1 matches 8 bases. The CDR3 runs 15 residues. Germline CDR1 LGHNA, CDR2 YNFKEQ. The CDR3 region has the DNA TGTGCCAGCAGCCAAGTGTGGACAGGGAAGGAGACCCGGTACTTC. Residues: CASSQVWTGKETRYF.

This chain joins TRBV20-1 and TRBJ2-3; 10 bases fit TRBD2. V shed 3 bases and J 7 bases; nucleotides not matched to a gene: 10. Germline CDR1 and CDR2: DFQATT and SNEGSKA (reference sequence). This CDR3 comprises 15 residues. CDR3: CSASIFLAGANTQYF. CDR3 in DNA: TGCAGTGCTAGTATTTTCCTAGCGGGAGCTAATACGCAGTATTTT.

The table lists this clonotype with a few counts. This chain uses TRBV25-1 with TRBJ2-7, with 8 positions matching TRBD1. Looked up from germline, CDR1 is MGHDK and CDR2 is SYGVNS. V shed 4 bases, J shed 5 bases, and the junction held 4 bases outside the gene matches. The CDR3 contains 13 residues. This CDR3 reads CASSGQGAHEQYF. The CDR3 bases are TGTGCCAGCAGTGGGCAGGGGGCCCACGAGCAGTACTTC.

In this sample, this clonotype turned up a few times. CDR3 in DNA: TGTGCCATCAGCCCCAGACAGGGGGCCTCAGATACGCAGTATTTT. Translating gives CAISPRQGASDTQYF. The V gene is TRBV10-3, the J gene TRBJ2-3; 10 bases agree with TRBD1. Trimming at V came to 6 bases and at J to 4 bases, leaving 7 bases not matched to a gene. The CDR3 is made up of 15 amino acids. Germline CDR1 reads ENHRY; CDR2 reads SYGVKD.

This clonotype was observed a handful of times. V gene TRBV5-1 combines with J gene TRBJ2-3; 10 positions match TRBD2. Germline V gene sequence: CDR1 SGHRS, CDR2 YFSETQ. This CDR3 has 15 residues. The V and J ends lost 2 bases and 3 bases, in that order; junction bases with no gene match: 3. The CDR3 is CASSFGTSETDTQYF. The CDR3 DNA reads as TGCGCCAGCAGCTTCGGGACTAGCGAAACAGATACGCAGTATTTT.

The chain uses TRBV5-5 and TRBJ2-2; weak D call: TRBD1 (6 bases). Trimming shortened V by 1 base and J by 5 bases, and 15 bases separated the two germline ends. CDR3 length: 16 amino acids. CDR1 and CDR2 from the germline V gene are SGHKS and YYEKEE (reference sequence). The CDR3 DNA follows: TGTGCCAGCAGCTTGTTCGGACAGCTACTGACCGGGGAGCTGTTTTTT. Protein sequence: CASSLFGQLLTGELFF.

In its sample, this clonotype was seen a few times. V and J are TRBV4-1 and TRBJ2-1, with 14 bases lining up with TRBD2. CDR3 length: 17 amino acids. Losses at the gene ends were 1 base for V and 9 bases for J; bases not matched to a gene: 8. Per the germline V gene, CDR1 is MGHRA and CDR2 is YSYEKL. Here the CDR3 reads CASSQVGLAGGSSEQFF. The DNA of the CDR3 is TGCGCCAGCAGCCAAGTCGGACTAGCGGGGGGTTCAAGTGAGCAGTTCTTC.

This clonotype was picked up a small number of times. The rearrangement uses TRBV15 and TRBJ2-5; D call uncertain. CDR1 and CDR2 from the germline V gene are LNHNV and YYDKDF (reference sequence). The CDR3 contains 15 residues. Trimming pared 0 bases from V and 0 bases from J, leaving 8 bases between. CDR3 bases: TGTGCCACCAGCAGAGATTTGGAGTACCAAGAGACCCAGTACTTC. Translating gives CATSRDLEYQETQYF.

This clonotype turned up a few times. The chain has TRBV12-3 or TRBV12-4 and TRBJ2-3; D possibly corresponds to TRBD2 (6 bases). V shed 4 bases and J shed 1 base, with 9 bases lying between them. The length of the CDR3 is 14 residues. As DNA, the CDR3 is TGTGCCAGCAGTTCCGGGACTCGCACAGATACGCAGTATTTT. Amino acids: CASSSGTRTDTQYF.

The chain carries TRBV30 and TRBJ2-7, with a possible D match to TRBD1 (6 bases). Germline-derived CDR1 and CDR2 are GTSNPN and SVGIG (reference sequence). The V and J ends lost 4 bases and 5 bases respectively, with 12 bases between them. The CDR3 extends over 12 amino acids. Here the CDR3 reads CAWNRAGNEQYF. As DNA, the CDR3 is TGTGCCTGGAACAGGGCAGGCAACGAGCAGTACTTC.

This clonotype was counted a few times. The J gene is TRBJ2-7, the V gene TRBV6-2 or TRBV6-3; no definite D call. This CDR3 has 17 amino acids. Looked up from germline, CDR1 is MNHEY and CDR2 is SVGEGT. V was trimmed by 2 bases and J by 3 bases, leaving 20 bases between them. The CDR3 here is CASSYDLGRKKVYEQYF. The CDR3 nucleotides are TGTGCCAGCAGTTACGACCTAGGACGCAAGAAGGTCTACGAGCAGTACTTC.

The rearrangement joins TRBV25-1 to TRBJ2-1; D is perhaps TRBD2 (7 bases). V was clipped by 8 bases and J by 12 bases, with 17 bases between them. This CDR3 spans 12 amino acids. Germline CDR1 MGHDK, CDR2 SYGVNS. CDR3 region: CASDPNGGPQFF. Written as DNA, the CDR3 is TGTGCCAGCGACCCAAACGGGGGGCCGCAGTTCTTC.

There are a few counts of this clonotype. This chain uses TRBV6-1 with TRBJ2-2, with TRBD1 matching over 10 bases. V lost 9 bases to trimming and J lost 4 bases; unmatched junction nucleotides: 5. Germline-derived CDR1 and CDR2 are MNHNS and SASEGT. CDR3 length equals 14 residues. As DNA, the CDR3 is TGTGCCAGTCCGGGACAGGGGAGCACCGGGGAGCTGTTTTTT. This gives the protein CASPGQGSTGELFF.

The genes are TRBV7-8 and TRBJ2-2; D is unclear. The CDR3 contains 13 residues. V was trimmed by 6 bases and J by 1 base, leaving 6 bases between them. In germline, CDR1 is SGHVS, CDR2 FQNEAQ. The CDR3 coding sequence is TGTGCCAGCAGACCCGAGAACACCGGGGAGCTGTTTTTT. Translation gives CASRPENTGELFF.

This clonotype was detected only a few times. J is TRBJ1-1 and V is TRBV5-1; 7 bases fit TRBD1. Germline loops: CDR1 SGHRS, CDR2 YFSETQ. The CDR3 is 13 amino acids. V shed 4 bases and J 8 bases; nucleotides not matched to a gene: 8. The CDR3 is CASSRGPGLEAFF. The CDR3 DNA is TGCGCCAGCAGCAGGGGGCCCGGATTAGAAGCTTTCTTT.

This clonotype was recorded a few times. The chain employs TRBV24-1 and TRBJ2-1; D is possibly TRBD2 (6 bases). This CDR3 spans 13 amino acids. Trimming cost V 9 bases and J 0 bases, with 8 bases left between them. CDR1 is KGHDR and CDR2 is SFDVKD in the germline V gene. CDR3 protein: CATGRSSYNEQFF. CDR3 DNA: TGTGCCACCGGGAGGTCCTCCTACAATGAGCAGTTCTTC.

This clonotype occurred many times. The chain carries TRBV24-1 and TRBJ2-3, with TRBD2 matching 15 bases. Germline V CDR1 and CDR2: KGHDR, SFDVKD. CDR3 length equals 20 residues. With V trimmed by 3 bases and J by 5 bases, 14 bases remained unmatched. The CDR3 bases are TGTGCCACCAGTGATCGCGGAGCCCCGGGACTAGCGGGGGGTATAGATACGCAGTATTTT. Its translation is CATSDRGAPGLAGGIDTQYF.